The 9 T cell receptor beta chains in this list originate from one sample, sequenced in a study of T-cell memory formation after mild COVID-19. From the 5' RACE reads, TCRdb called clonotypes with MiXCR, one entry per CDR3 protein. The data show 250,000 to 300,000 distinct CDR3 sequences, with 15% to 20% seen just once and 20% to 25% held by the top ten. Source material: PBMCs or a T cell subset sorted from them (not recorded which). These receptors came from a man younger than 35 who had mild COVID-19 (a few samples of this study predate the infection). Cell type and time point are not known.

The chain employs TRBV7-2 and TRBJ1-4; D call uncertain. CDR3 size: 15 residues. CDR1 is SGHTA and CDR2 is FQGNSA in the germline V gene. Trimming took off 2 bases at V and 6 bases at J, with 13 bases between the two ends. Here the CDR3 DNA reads TGTGCCAGCAGCTTATCCCCCACAATGGATGAAAAACTGTTTTTT. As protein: CASSLSPTMDEKLFF.

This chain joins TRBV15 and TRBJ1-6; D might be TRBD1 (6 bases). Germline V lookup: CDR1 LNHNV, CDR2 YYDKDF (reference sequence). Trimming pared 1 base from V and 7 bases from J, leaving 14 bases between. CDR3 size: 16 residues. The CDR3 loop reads CATSRGFGTGNSPLHF. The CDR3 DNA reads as TGTGCCACCAGCAGAGGGTTTGGAACAGGGAATTCACCCCTCCACTTT.

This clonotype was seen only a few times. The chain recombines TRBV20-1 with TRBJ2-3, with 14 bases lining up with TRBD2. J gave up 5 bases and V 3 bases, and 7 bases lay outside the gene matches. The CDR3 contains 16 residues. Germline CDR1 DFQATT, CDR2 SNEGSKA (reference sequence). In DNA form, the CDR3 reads TGCAGTGCTAGGCGACTAGCGGGGGGGCCGAAAGATACGCAGTATTTT. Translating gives CSARRLAGGPKDTQYF.

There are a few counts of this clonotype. The CDR3 nucleotides are TGTGCCAGCAGCGGAGCAGGGATGGTGGGCTACACCTTC. It translates to CASSGAGMVGYTF. This chain joins TRBV9 and TRBJ1-2, with D perhaps TRBD1 (5 bases). Trimming removed 3 bases from V and 8 bases from J, with 14 bases in between. Looked up from germline, CDR1 is SGDLS and CDR2 is YYNGEE. This CDR3 is 13 amino acids long.

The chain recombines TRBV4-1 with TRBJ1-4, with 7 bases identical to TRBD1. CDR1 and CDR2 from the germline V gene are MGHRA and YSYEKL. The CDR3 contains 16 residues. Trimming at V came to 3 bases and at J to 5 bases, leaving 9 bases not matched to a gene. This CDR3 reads CASSQQKTGSNEKLFF. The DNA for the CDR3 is TGCGCCAGCAGCCAGCAGAAGACAGGGTCGAATGAAAAACTGTTTTTT.

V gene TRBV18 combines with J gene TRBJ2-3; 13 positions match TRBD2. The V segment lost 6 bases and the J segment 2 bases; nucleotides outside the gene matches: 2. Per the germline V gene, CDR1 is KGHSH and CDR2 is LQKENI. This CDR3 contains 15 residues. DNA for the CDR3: TGTGCCAGCTCCGGACTAGCGGGGGCCACAGATACGCAGTATTTT. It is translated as CASSGLAGATDTQYF.

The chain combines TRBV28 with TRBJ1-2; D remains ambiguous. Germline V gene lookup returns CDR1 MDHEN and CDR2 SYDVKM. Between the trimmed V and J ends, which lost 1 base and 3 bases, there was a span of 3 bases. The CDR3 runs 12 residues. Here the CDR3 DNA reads TGTGCCAGCAGTTTATCGCACTATGGCTACACCTTC. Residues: CASSLSHYGYTF.

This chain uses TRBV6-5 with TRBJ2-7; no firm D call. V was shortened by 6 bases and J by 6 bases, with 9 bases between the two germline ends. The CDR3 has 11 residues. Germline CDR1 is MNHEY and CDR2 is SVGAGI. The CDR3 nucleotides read TGTGCCAGCAGCACCCTCCTCGAGCAGTACTTC. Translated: CASSTLLEQYF.

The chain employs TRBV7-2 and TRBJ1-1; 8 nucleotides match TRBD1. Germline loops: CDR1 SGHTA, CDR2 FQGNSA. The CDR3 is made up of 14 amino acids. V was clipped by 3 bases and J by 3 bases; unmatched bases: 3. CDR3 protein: CASSFVQGDTEAFF. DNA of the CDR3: TGTGCCAGCAGCTTTGTACAGGGGGACACTGAAGCTTTCTTT. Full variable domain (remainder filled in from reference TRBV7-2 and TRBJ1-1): GAGVSQSPSNKVTEKGKDVELRCDPISGHTALYWYRQSLGQGLEFLIYFQGNSAPDKSGLPSDRFSAERTGGSVSTLTIQRTQQEDSAVYLCASSFVQGDTEAFFGQGTRLTVV.